The sequence of this TCR beta chain was determined in a study of T cells in Graves' hyperthyroidism and ophthalmopathy. Broader study findings: A model of 13 V-J pairs discriminated ophthalmopathy from stable hyperthyroidism. Most thyroid clonotypes expanded above 0.001 appeared in blood too.

Thyroid ultrasound and orbital computed tomography, with clinical symptoms and serum thyroxine and TRAb, informed diagnoses. A remark on this clonotype: The antigen remains undetermined.

J lost 4 bases, V lost 0 bases, and 6 bases had no gene match. From germline, CDR1 is LGHDT and CDR2 YNNKEL (reference sequence). This CDR3 spans 17 amino acids. From RNA transcripts, TCR beta CDR3 regions were amplified. First-round RT-PCR of the TCR CDR3 relied on the HTBI primer set. MiXCR, applied by TCRdb to the multiplex PCR reads, yields one record per CDR3 protein. Of about 510,000 distinct CDR3 sequences detected, 14% appear once; the ten largest clones hold about 15%. The rearrangement joins TRBV3-1 to TRBJ2-2; 9 bases line up with TRBD2. This clonotype originated in a woman aged 40 to 50 with Graves' hyperthyroidism. Sequenced: blood. This CDR3 is CASSQDLTSGRTGELFF. The CDR3 coding sequence is TGTGCCAGCAGCCAAGATCTCACTAGCGGGCGCACCGGGGAGCTGTTTTTT.